Listed below are T cell receptor beta chains from one sample, sequenced in a study of T-cell reconstitution after alpha-beta-depleted transplantation in children. Using its own MiXCR run on the PCR reads, TCRdb lists one record per CDR3 protein. The table includes about 540,000 distinct CDR3 sequences, 18% detected once. The specimen was PBMCs from the stem cell graft donor, collected from the stem cell graft. All receptors derive from a human donor who donated a stem cell graft to a child with acute lymphoblastic leukemia. The CDR3 runs from the conserved cysteine through the conserved F or W. A D gene is named only where the DNA matches it firmly. Size is stated for part of the rows, as once, few or many counts, or as a class when the clone is expanded.

V gene	clone size	D gene	CDR3 length	J gene	CDR3 protein	CDR3 DNA
TRBV5-1	few	.	14	TRBJ2-3	CASSLQPGTDTQYF	TGCGCCAGCAGCTTGCAGCCTGGCACAGATACGCAGTATTTT
TRBV29-1	.	TRBD2	16	TRBJ2-7	CSVAGLAGVYLYEQYF	TGCAGCGTTGCGGGACTAGCGGGAGTGTATCTGTACGAGCAGTACTTC
TRBV15	.	.	13	TRBJ2-5	CATSIWIAETQYF	TGTGCCACCAGCATTTGGATCGCAGAGACCCAGTACTTC
TRBV27	few	.	15	TRBJ2-1	CASSPSPFSYNEQFF	TGTGCCAGCAGTCCATCCCCGTTCTCCTACAATGAGCAGTTCTTC
TRBV6-5	.	.	18	TRBJ2-1	CASSYRKKRALSYNEQFF	TGTGCCAGCAGTTACCGGAAGAAGCGGGCCCTCTCCTACAATGAGCAGTTCTTC
TRBV6-2/TRBV6-3	few	.	12	TRBJ1-1	CASSRSYPGAFF	TGTGCCAGCAGCCGCTCCTACCCGGGGGCTTTCTTT
TRBV4-2	.	TRBD2	20	TRBJ2-2	CASSGGGLAGVPLGGGELFF	TGTGCCAGCAGCGGGGGGGGACTAGCGGGAGTCCCCCTAGGAGGCGGGGAGCTGTTTTTT
TRBV15	.	.	17	TRBJ2-3	CATSSSPGTGITDTQYF	TGTGCCACCAGCAGCAGCCCCGGGACGGGGATTACAGATACGCAGTATTTT
TRBV10-3	many	TRBD1	13	TRBJ1-2	CAISEQGTSGYTF	TGTGCCATCAGTGAACAGGGGACGAGTGGCTACACCTTC
TRBV29-1	few	.	14	TRBJ2-3	CSVAGRGSTDTQYF	TGCAGCGTTGCGGGGCGGGGAAGCACAGATACGCAGTATTTT
TRBV27	many	.	14	TRBJ1-5	CASSRGADNQPQHF	TGTGCCAGCAGTCGGGGGGCGGACAATCAGCCCCAGCATTTT